This TCR beta chain is from a study of PD-1 blockade in classical Hodgkin lymphoma. Study outcomes and limitations: Patients with an early start, nivolumab under 1 year after ASCT, were excluded. Newly diagnosed patients reportedly had lower baseline TCR diversity than healthy donors.

Points on this clone: Antigen unknown.

The germline CDR1 and CDR2 sequences are MNHNS and SASEGT. This CDR3 contains 12 residues. V lost 5 bases and J 4 bases, leaving 8 bases between the germline ends. Sequencing was performed with immunoSEQ multiplex PCR; in TCRdb, only in-frame clones are kept and a portion is missing. The sample has more than 15,000 clones; about 66% are singletons. Exposure to brentuximab vedotin varied, and each patient had relapsed following autologous stem cell transplantation. The gene calls are TRBV6-1 and TRBJ1-2, with D uncertain. The specimen was peripheral blood mononuclear cells (PBMCs), collected before the second cycle of nivolumab. The sequence was collected from a human donor with classical Hodgkin lymphoma. The CDR3 nucleotides read TGTGCCAGCAGTCTAGCGGGCTATGGCTACACCTTC. It yields the protein CASSLAGYGYTF.